This TCR beta chain was recorded in a study of blood T cell repertoires in COVID-19. Generated by immunoSEQ multiplex PCR, the TCRdb table keeps only in-frame clones and is missing some. The sample includes around 55,000 clones, roughly 80% of them seen just once. A single count supports this clone. Germline V gives CDR1 LGHNA, CDR2 YSLEER. The CDR3 extends over 13 amino acids. The germline V and J ends were trimmed by 4 bases and 7 bases, with 13 bases remaining between them. The sequenced sample consisted of peripheral blood. V and J are TRBV4-3 and TRBJ1-1; no clear D gene. The receptor comes from a human donor in a cohort sampled during active or convalescent COVID-19. The DNA for the CDR3 is TGCGCCAGCAGCCTCAGCGGGGAGGATGAAGCTTTCTTT. This gives the protein CASSLSGEDEAFF.